These 18 T cell receptor beta chains share one sample of origin, sequenced in a study of cytomegalovirus exposure and HLA in healthy donors (dated by TCRdb to about 2017). The library was made by the immunoSEQ multiplex PCR assay. Here the immuneACCESS table is served through TCRdb, limited to in-frame sequences with V and J called. Missing clones are a known gap in these copies; in checked studies unresolved V genes cover under half, and the rest lacks a known reason. For this sample the table gives some 130,000 clones, of which about 80% were detected only once. The ten largest clones take up 30% of the sample. The sequenced material came from PBMCs. All receptors derive from a man in his thirties or forties in good health and CMV-seropositive.

The chain employs TRBV10-3 and TRBJ2-3; 16 bases are a match to TRBD2. The CDR3 loop spans 17 amino acids. Per the germline V gene, CDR1 is ENHRY and CDR2 is SYGVKD. The trim removed 11 bases at V and 1 base at J, leaving 9 bases unmatched. In nucleotides, the CDR3 is TGTGCCGTATTGGGACTAGCGGGGGGGCAGGGCACAGATACGCAGTATTTT. Its translation: CAVLGLAGGQGTDTQYF.

This sequence joins TRBV25-1 and TRBJ2-2, with TRBD1 identical over 9 bases. CDR1 MGHDK and CDR2 SYGVNS come from the germline V gene. V shed 3 bases and J 2 bases; nucleotides not matched to a gene: 7. The CDR3 consists of 17 residues. CDR3 nucleotides: TGTGCCAGCAGTGATCCTCCGGGACAGGGCAACACCGGGGAGCTGTTTTTT. Its protein product is CASSDPPGQGNTGELFF.

The chain combines TRBV9 with TRBJ1-4; D is perhaps TRBD1 (5 bases). V was pared by 0 bases and J by 5 bases, with 5 bases between. CDR1 is SGDLS, CDR2 YYNGEE, per germline. This CDR3 has 13 residues. The CDR3 region is CASSVAGNEKLFF. The CDR3 coding sequence is TGTGCCAGCAGCGTAGCAGGGAATGAAAAACTGTTTTTT.

V is TRBV18 and J is TRBJ1-5; no clear D. This CDR3 is built from 13 residues. The V gene's germline CDR1 is KGHSH and CDR2 LQKENI. With 2 bases removed from V and 7 bases from J, the gap between germline ends came to 9 bases. The CDR3 loop is CASSPGREQPQHF. CDR3 sequence (DNA): TGTGCCAGCTCACCAGGACGGGAGCAGCCCCAGCATTTT.

This rearrangement joins TRBV7-3 to TRBJ2-2, with 7 bases lining up with TRBD2. The germline V gene has CDR1 SGHTA and CDR2 FQGTGA. V lost 4 bases and J lost 9; bases outside the gene matches: 11. The CDR3 loop spans 15 amino acids. The CDR3 DNA sequence: TGTGCCAGCAGCTACTCCGGACTAGGGGACCGGGAGCTGTTTTTT. As protein: CASSYSGLGDRELFF. Using reference TRBV7-3 and TRBJ2-2 for the parts outside the CDR3, the full variable domain is GAGVSQTPSNKVTEKGKYVELRCDPISGHTALYWYRQSLGQGPEFLIYFQGTGAADDSGLPNDRFFAVRPEGSVSTLKIQRTERGDSAVYLCASSYSGLGDRELFFGEGSRLTVL.

The rearrangement uses TRBV18 and TRBJ2-5; 7 nucleotides align to TRBD2. In germline, CDR1 is KGHSH, CDR2 LQKENI. V lost 6 bases, J lost 2 bases, and 3 bases stayed unmatched. CDR3 size: 13 residues. The CDR3 bases are TGTGCCAGCTCGGGGGGGACTCAAGAGACCCAGTACTTC. It specifies CASSGGTQETQYF.

The chain is built from TRBV28 and TRBJ1-2; tentative D call: TRBD1 (5 bases). The ends were cut back, 6 bases at V and 4 bases at J, with 21 bases in the middle. CDR3 size: 16 residues. Germline V gene data show CDR1 as MDHEN and CDR2 as SYDVKM. In nucleotides, the CDR3 is TGTGCCAGCAGCCTCCCGAGGGCAGCCGGGGGCTATGGCTACACCTTC. Translating it yields CASSLPRAAGGYGYTF.

The rearrangement joins TRBV4-1 to TRBJ2-5; 12 bases fit TRBD2. The V segment lost 0 bases and the J segment 4 bases; nucleotides outside the gene matches: 12. The CDR3 loop spans 19 amino acids. Germline CDR1 MGHRA, CDR2 YSYEKL. DNA of the CDR3: TGCGCCAGCAGCCAAGAACCCCCTGGACTAGCGGGGAAAAGAGAGACCCAGTACTTC. Protein product: CASSQEPPGLAGKRETQYF.

This chain uses TRBV5-4 with TRBJ2-7; D is possibly TRBD2 (5 bases). The germline V and J ends were trimmed by 3 bases and 2 bases, with 21 bases remaining between them. Germline V gene lookup returns CDR1 SGHNT and CDR2 YYREEE (reference sequence). The CDR3 has 17 amino acids. CDR3 sequence: CASSSIQSAGGAYEQYF. The CDR3 DNA sequence: TGTGCCAGCAGCTCCATCCAATCTGCGGGCGGCGCCTACGAGCAGTACTTC.

The rearrangement uses TRBV7-2 and TRBJ1-3; D not certain. The CDR3 loop spans 12 amino acids. Trimming took off 6 bases at V and 10 bases at J, with 13 bases between the two ends. Per germline, CDR1 SGHTA and CDR2 FQGNSA. Here the CDR3 reads CASSLRPGTIYF. The CDR3 nucleotides read TGTGCCAGCAGTCTTCGTCCCGGTACCATATATTTT.

This chain links TRBV5-6 with TRBJ1-2; TRBD1 aligns across 7 bases. V shed 4 bases, J shed 8 bases, and the junction held 17 bases outside the gene matches. This CDR3 is built from 16 residues. The germline CDR1 and CDR2 sequences are SGHDT and YYEEEE. For the CDR3, the DNA is TGTGCCAGCAGCCTGGAAGGGCGGGGACAGTTGGGAGGCTACACCTTC. Amino acids: CASSLEGRGQLGGYTF.

The CDR3 loop is CASNRQGATEAFF. CDR3 coding DNA: TGTGCCAGCAATCGACAGGGTGCCACTGAAGCTTTCTTT. The V and J genes are TRBV25-1 and TRBJ1-1; 7 bases map to TRBD1. The germline gives CDR1 MGHDK, CDR2 SYGVNS. This CDR3 spans 13 amino acids. V was clipped by 7 bases and J by 4 bases; unmatched bases: 6.

V usage is TRBV7-6 and J usage is TRBJ2-7; 7 bases fit TRBD2. In germline, CDR1 is SGHVS, CDR2 FNYEAQ. The CDR3 is 14 residues long. J lost 2 bases, V lost 1 base, and 2 bases had no gene match. The CDR3, as DNA: TGTGCCAGCAGCTTAGGGGGGGGTACCTACGAGCAGTACTTC. Protein sequence: CASSLGGGTYEQYF.

V and J are TRBV6-5 and TRBJ2-3; no clear D. The CDR3 length is 10 residues. Between the trimmed V and J ends, which lost 8 bases and 5 bases, there was a span of 5 bases. From germline, CDR1 is MNHEY and CDR2 SVGAGI. The CDR3 sequence is CASGEDTQYF. The DNA for the CDR3 is TGTGCCAGCGGAGAAGATACGCAGTATTTT.

This sequence joins TRBV6-6 and TRBJ2-1, with 10 bases fitting TRBD2. Germline-derived CDR1 and CDR2 are MNHNY and SVGAGI (reference sequence). V dropped 7 bases and J dropped 7; count of bases not matched to a gene: 10. The CDR3 sequence is 15 residues long. CDR3 sequence reads: CASNTGLAAINEQFF. The CDR3 DNA reads as TGTGCCAGCAACACTGGACTAGCGGCAATTAATGAGCAGTTCTTC.

This clone appeared a single time. The rearrangement joins TRBV7-9 to TRBJ1-3; tentatively, D is TRBD1 (5 bases). CDR3 length equals 17 residues. Germline V gene lookup returns CDR1 SEHNR and CDR2 FQNEAQ (reference sequence). Trimming removed 5 bases at V and 4 bases at J, with 21 bases between. The CDR3 bases are TGTGCCAGCAGCCCAAACCCGACAGTGGGGATGGGAAACACCATATATTTT. This translates into CASSPNPTVGMGNTIYF.

The rearrangement links TRBV29-1 to TRBJ1-1; D not certain. V lost 7 bases, J lost 5 bases, and 11 bases lay in between. Germline values: CDR1 SQVTM, CDR2 ANQGSEA. There are 11 residues in the CDR3. CDR3 in amino acids: CSGRPLTEAFF. CDR3 bases: TGCAGCGGCAGGCCTTTGACTGAAGCTTTCTTT.

The CDR3 loop reads CASSLGDRGNVETQYF. In nucleotides, the CDR3 is TGCGCCAGCAGCTTGGGGGACAGGGGTAATGTGGAGACCCAGTACTTC. The chain joins TRBV5-1 to TRBJ2-5; 10 nucleotides line up with TRBD1. Per germline, CDR1 SGHRS and CDR2 YFSETQ. The CDR3 has 16 residues. V was clipped by 0 bases and J by 5 bases; unmatched bases: 7.